The 21 T cell receptor beta chains reported below all come from one sample, sequenced in a study of blood T cell repertoires in COVID-19. Clones were sequenced by immunoSEQ multiplex PCR, and TCRdb holds only the in-frame ones, with some missing. The table shows approximately 100,000 clones, with around 75% occurring only once. Material for sequencing was peripheral blood. All receptors come from a human donor with acute or convalescent COVID-19. The donor label of this sample is uncertain.

The J gene is TRBJ1-4, the V gene TRBV19, with D tentatively TRBD1 (6 bases). The CDR3 covers 14 residues. Germline V lookup: CDR1 LNHDA, CDR2 SQIVND (reference sequence). The V end was cut by 4 bases, the J end by 3 bases, with 9 bases between. CDR3 DNA sequence: TGTGCCAGTAGTAGAGGGGGTGCTAATGAAAAACTGTTTTTT. Its translation is CASSRGGANEKLFF.

This clone has a handful of counts. The chain carries TRBV21-1 and TRBJ2-5; the DNA was not used to check the table's D call, TRBD2. TRBV21-1 is described as a pseudogene. The CDR3 sequence is 14 residues long. CDR3 sequence reads: CASSKDWGEETQYF. The CDR3 nucleotides are TGTGCCAGCAGCAAAGACTGGGGGGAAGAGACCCAGTACTTC.

The chain uses TRBV7-6 and TRBJ1-6; maybe TRBD1 (5 bases). The CDR3 covers 16 residues. Trimming shortened V by 6 bases and J by 14 bases, and 26 bases separated the two germline ends. CDR1 is SGHVS and CDR2 is FNYEAQ in the germline V gene. For the CDR3, the DNA is TGTGCCAGCAGATACCTCAGGGCGAACGTAAAGAGGTCCCTCCACTTT. It translates to CASRYLRANVKRSLHF.

The rearrangement joins TRBV6-1 to TRBJ1-6, with 7 bases aligning to TRBD1. Losses at the gene ends were 2 bases for V and 6 bases for J; bases not matched to a gene: 4. The CDR3 length is 15 residues. Germline CDR1 reads MNHNS; CDR2 reads SASEGT. The CDR3 is CASSEPGQPNSPLHF. CDR3 coding DNA: TGTGCCAGCAGTGAACCGGGACAGCCTAATTCACCCCTCCACTTT.

The genes are TRBV12-3 or TRBV12-4 and TRBJ1-3, with 7 bases that match TRBD1. J gave up 4 bases and V 7 bases, and 4 bases lay outside the gene matches. This CDR3 has 13 amino acids. The CDR3, as DNA: TGTGCCAGCACGACAGGGCAGGGAAACACCATATATTTT. Translating it yields CASTTGQGNTIYF.

The chain employs TRBV3-1 (or the pseudogene TRBV3-2) and TRBJ1-2; 8 nucleotides line up with TRBD1. Looked up from germline, CDR1 is LGHDT and CDR2 is YNNKEL (reference sequence). The V segment lost 0 bases and the J segment 4 bases; nucleotides outside the gene matches: 7. This CDR3 contains 16 residues. The CDR3 protein is CASSQDSRGLVYGYTF. As DNA, the CDR3 is TGTGCCAGCAGCCAAGATAGCAGGGGGCTGGTCTATGGCTACACCTTC.

This chain links TRBV7-8 with TRBJ1-2; D gene uncertain. V was pared by 2 bases and J by 4 bases, with 11 bases between. CDR1 and CDR2 (germline): SGHVS, FQNEAQ. CDR3 length equals 14 residues. Here the CDR3 reads CASSLIVGVYGYTF. CDR3 coding DNA: TGTGCCAGCAGCTTAATTGTAGGAGTCTATGGCTACACCTTC.

The chain links TRBV6-6 to TRBJ1-2; D ambiguous. Germline loops: CDR1 MNHNY, CDR2 SVGAGI (reference sequence). Trimming removed 2 bases at V and 0 bases at J, with 13 bases between. This CDR3 contains 16 residues. The DNA for the CDR3 is TGTGCCAGCAGTTACGTCCTGGGCAAAACTAACTATGGCTACACCTTC. Protein sequence: CASSYVLGKTNYGYTF.

This clone turned up a few times. The chain uses TRBV24-1 and TRBJ2-2, with D tentatively TRBD1 (5 bases). Germline V gives CDR1 KGHDR, CDR2 SFDVKD. This CDR3 has 14 residues. Trimming removed 3 bases from V and 6 bases from J, with 10 bases in between. The CDR3 is CATSDTGRPGELFF. The CDR3 DNA sequence: TGTGCCACCAGTGATACAGGTAGACCCGGGGAGCTGTTTTTT.

The chain couples TRBV21-1 to TRBJ2-7; TRBD1 is the table's D call and was not checked against the DNA. TRBV21-1 is marked as a pseudogene. This CDR3 region has 15 residues. CDR3 sequence (DNA): TGTGCCAGCAGCAACCCGCTAGACAGGGCCCACGAGCAGTACGTC. Residues: CASSNPLDRAHEQYV.

In this sample, this clone turned up once. The V gene is TRBV2, the J gene TRBJ2-4; D may be TRBD1 (5 bases). The CDR3 has 12 residues. CDR1 and CDR2 from the germline V gene are SNHLY and FYNNEI. The V and J ends lost 2 bases and 8 bases respectively, with 7 bases between them. CDR3 loop: CASSEQGDIQYF. CDR3 DNA sequence: TGTGCCAGCAGTGAACAGGGTGACATTCAGTACTTC.

J is TRBJ2-2 and V is TRBV6-5; D unresolved. Germline CDR1 reads MNHEY; CDR2 reads SVGAGI. The CDR3 spans 11 residues. V lost 6 bases and J 6 bases, leaving 5 bases between the germline ends. The CDR3: CASRRAGELFF. The CDR3 DNA reads as TGTGCCAGCAGACGCGCCGGGGAGCTGTTTTTT.

The chain combines TRBV24-1 with TRBJ2-3; 9 bases map to TRBD2. Germline CDR1 reads KGHDR; CDR2 reads SFDVKD. Trimming took 0 bases from V and 5 from J; bases not matched to a gene: 5. This CDR3 has 16 residues. Written as DNA, the CDR3 is TGTGCCACCAGTGATTTGGTAGCGGGGGTGCTAGATACGCAGTATTTT. The encoded protein is CATSDLVAGVLDTQYF.

The chain combines TRBV5-4 with TRBJ2-3; 11 nucleotides match TRBD1. The CDR3 covers 15 residues. Per germline, CDR1 SGHNT and CDR2 YYREEE (reference sequence). V was clipped by 2 bases and J by 2 bases; unmatched bases: 1. In nucleotides, the CDR3 is TGTGCCAGCAGCTTAGGACAGGGGGCCACAGATACGCAGTATTTT. Translating it yields CASSLGQGATDTQYF.

The rearrangement joins TRBV12-3 or TRBV12-4 to TRBJ1-3; D unresolved. V lost 3 bases and J 4 bases, leaving 7 bases between the germline ends. This CDR3 contains 13 residues. The CDR3 here is CASSFRPGNTIYF. The DNA of the CDR3 is TGTGCCAGCAGTTTCAGGCCGGGAAACACCATATATTTT.

This clone was observed once. The rearrangement links TRBV27 to TRBJ1-2; 7 bases map to TRBD1. This CDR3 comprises 13 residues. The germline gives CDR1 MNHEY, CDR2 SMNVEV (reference sequence). V lost 6 bases, J lost 5 bases, and 6 bases stayed unmatched. The CDR3 loop reads CASSYRGLYGYTF. In nucleotides, the CDR3 is TGTGCCAGCAGCTACAGGGGACTTTATGGCTACACCTTC.

The chain uses TRBV18 and TRBJ1-2; 7 bases agree with TRBD1. The CDR3 has 15 residues. Trimming removed 0 bases from V and 4 bases from J; junction bases left unmatched: 5. Germline V gene sequence: CDR1 KGHSH, CDR2 LQKENI. CDR3 nucleotide sequence: TGTGCCAGCTCACCACCGGGACAGATTTTCTATGGCTACACCTTC. Translated: CASSPPGQIFYGYTF. Full variable domain (remainder filled in from reference TRBV18 and TRBJ1-2): NAGVMQNPRHLVRRRGQEARLRCSPMKGHSHVYWYRQLPEEGLKFMVYLQKENIIDESGMPKERFSAEFPKEGPSILRIQQVVRGDSAAYFCASSPPGQIFYGYTFGSGTRLTVV.

The J gene is TRBJ1-3, the V gene TRBV29-1; D unresolved. With 7 bases removed from V and 9 bases from J, the gap between germline ends came to 19 bases. Germline V gene lookup returns CDR1 SQVTM and CDR2 ANQGSEA. CDR3 length equals 13 residues. This CDR3 reads CSGVRGSGSTIYF. The CDR3 DNA sequence: TGCAGCGGCGTCAGAGGGAGTGGATCCACCATATATTTT. The whole variable domain, remainder taken from reference TRBV29-1 and TRBJ1-3, is SAVISQKPSRDICQRGTSLTIQCQVDSQVTMMFWYRQQPGQSLTLIATANQGSEATYESGFVIDKFPISRPNLTFSTLTVSNMSPEDSSIYLCSGVRGSGSTIYFGEGSWLTVV.

V and J are TRBV19 and TRBJ2-2, with 7 bases that match TRBD1. The CDR3 runs to 15 residues. Trimming cost V 6 bases and J 1 base; bases outside gene matches: 5. Germline values: CDR1 LNHDA, CDR2 SQIVND (reference sequence). The CDR3: CASRSGTVNTGELFF. The CDR3 coding sequence is TGTGCCAGTAGGTCCGGGACAGTGAACACCGGGGAGCTGTTTTTT. Looking up the rest from reference TRBV19 and TRBJ2-2 gives the full variable domain: DGGITQSPKYLFRKEGQNVTLSCEQNLNHDAMYWYRQDPGQGLRLIYYSQIVNDFQKGDIAEGYSVSREKKESFPLTVTSAQKNPTAFYLCASRSGTVNTGELFFGEGSRLTVL.

The rearrangement joins TRBV3-1 (or the pseudogene TRBV3-2) to TRBJ1-6, with D possibly matching TRBD1 (5 bases). Deletions cut 4 bases from V and 4 bases from J, with 11 bases between. The germline V gene has CDR1 LGHDT and CDR2 YNNKEL (reference sequence). This CDR3 has 15 amino acids. The CDR3 region is CASSPRQNYNSPLHF. The CDR3 DNA follows: TGTGCCAGCAGCCCACGACAGAATTATAATTCACCCCTCCACTTT.

This clone was observed a single time. The chain recombines TRBV24-1 with TRBJ1-2, with D tentatively TRBD1 (5 bases). Germline assignment: CDR1 KGHDR and CDR2 SFDVKD. Trimming removed 1 base from V and 8 bases from J, with 10 bases in between. The CDR3 is made up of 13 amino acids. CDR3 bases: TGTGCCACCAGTGATTTCCAGGGCCGGGGCTACACCTTC. Protein: CATSDFQGRGYTF.